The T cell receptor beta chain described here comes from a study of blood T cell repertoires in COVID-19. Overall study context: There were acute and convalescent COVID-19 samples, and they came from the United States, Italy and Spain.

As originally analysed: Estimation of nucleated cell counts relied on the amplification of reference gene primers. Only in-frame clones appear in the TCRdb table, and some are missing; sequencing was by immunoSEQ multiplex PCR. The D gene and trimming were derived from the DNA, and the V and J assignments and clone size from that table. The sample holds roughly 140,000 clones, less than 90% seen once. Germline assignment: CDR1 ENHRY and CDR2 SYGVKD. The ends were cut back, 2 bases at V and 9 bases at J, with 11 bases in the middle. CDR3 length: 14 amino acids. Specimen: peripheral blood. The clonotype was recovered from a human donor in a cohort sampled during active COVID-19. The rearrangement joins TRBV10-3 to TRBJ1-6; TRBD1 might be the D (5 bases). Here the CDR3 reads CAISEGGALSPLHF. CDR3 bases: TGTGCCATCAGTGAGGGTGGGGCTCTTTCACCCCTCCACTTT.